This record concerns one T cell receptor (beta chain) sequence. Germline CDR1 SQVTM, CDR2 ANQGSEA. V gave up 5 bases and J gave up 6 bases; unmatched junction bases: 2. This CDR3 region has 12 residues. This sample is part of a study of blood T cell repertoires in COVID-19. Study details: The United States, Italy and Spain were the sources of the acute and convalescent COVID-19 samples. The cDNA or gDNA used as material had been derived from T cells, B-cell-depleted T cells, or PBMCs.

Per the study methods: Amplified reference gene primers provided the basis for estimating nucleated cell counts. TCRdb keeps only in-frame clones here, not all; method: immunoSEQ multiplex PCR. Clonal size and the V and J genes are those of that table, whereas D and trimming came from the DNA. Found here are about 180,000 clones, roughly four fifths of them singletons; the top ten hold under 10%. During active infection, Seattle patients enrolled and were then monitored through disease. Sequencing was performed on peripheral blood. This clonotype originated in a woman in her seventies with COVID-19, enrolled during active disease. V and J are TRBV29-1 and TRBJ2-2; TRBD1 agrees at 8 bases. Written as DNA, the CDR3 is TGCAGCGTTAGACAGGGGCCCGGGGAGCTGTTTTTT. It yields the protein CSVRQGPGELFF.